One and the same sample provided the 11 T cell receptor beta chains below, sequenced in a study of regulatory T cells in long-lasting Graves disease. Sequencing libraries for TCR beta were prepared with iRepertoire HTBI primers and Arm-PCR of CDR3 regions. TCRdb reprocessed the multiplex PCR reads with MiXCR, giving one entry per CDR3 protein. The sample has 400,000 to 500,000 distinct CDR3 sequences, approximately 15% seen once. Time point here: newly diagnosed GD, antithyroid drugs for less than 3 months. Making the TCR library involved RNA that had been extracted from PBMCs. A further study also used this sample, focusing on T cells in Graves' hyperthyroidism and ophthalmopathy.

Specimen: peripheral blood mononuclear cells (PBMCs), collected at new diagnosis, from a patient treated with antithyroid drugs. Receptor source: a woman in her 30s with Graves disease.

The chain joins TRBV20-1 to TRBJ2-6; TRBD2 might be the D (9 bases). The germline V gene encodes CDR1 DFQATT and CDR2 SNEGSKA (reference sequence). The CDR3 totals 18 residues. The germline V and J ends were trimmed by 5 bases and 4 bases, with 24 bases remaining between them. CDR3 loop: CSAPSSGTGLSGANVLTF. CDR3 nucleotide sequence: TGCAGTGCTCCCTCTAGCGGGACAGGCCTTTCCGGGGCCAACGTCCTGACTTTC.

The J gene is TRBJ2-7, the V gene TRBV9, with 9 positions matching TRBD2. Trimming took 0 bases from V and 0 from J; bases not matched to a gene: 7. The CDR3 extends over 17 amino acids. CDR1 and CDR2 from the germline V gene are SGDLS and YYNGEE. CDR3 sequence: CASSVGSSGDSSYEQYF. The CDR3 bases are TGTGCCAGCAGCGTAGGGTCTAGCGGGGATAGCTCCTACGAGCAGTACTTC.

A few counts support this clonotype. This sequence joins TRBV3-1 and TRBJ2-4, with 15 bases matching TRBD2. V trimming: 3 bases; J trimming: 0 bases; junction bases outside the gene matches: 15. The V gene's germline CDR1 is LGHDT and CDR2 YNNKEL (reference sequence). The CDR3 consists of 22 residues. CDR3 in amino acids: CASSQWTSGRALPQLAKNIQYF. Here the CDR3 DNA reads TGTGCCAGCAGCCAGTGGACTAGCGGGAGGGCCTTACCTCAACTAGCCAAAAACATTCAGTACTTC. Full variable domain (remainder filled in from reference TRBV3-1 and TRBJ2-4): DTAVSQTPKYLVTQMGNDKSIKCEQNLGHDTMYWYKQDSKKFLKIMFSYNNKELIINETVPNRFSPKSPDKAHLNLHINSLELGDSAVYFCASSQWTSGRALPQLAKNIQYFGAGTRLSVL.

This clonotype was detected ten times or more. This rearrangement joins TRBV3-1 to TRBJ1-1; D is perhaps TRBD1 (6 bases). This CDR3 is 12 amino acids long. V was trimmed by 4 bases and J by 7 bases, leaving 10 bases between them. The V gene's germline CDR1 is LGHDT and CDR2 YNNKEL (reference sequence). CDR3 sequence: CASSPTGFEAFF. CDR3 nucleotides: TGTGCCAGCAGCCCTACAGGGTTTGAAGCTTTCTTT.

The chain links TRBV5-1 to TRBJ1-4, with no clear D. Trimming shortened V by 7 bases and J by 0 bases, and 13 bases separated the two germline ends. Per germline, CDR1 SGHRS and CDR2 YFSETQ. The CDR3 is 15 residues long. Here the CDR3 DNA reads TGCGCCAGCGCCGGAAATTTTGCAACTAATGAAAAACTGTTTTTT. Protein product: CASAGNFATNEKLFF.

This clonotype was observed at least ten times. V is TRBV3-1 and J is TRBJ2-7; weak D call: TRBD2 (5 bases). This CDR3 is 12 amino acids long. Trimming took 3 bases from V and 7 from J, leaving 10 bases between them. Per the germline V gene, CDR1 is LGHDT and CDR2 is YNNKEL (reference sequence). CDR3 sequence (DNA): TGTGCCAGCAGCCAGACTATTAAGGAGCAGTACTTC. Translated: CASSQTIKEQYF.

This clonotype occurred many times. The V gene is TRBV30, the J gene TRBJ2-4; D may correspond to TRBD1 or TRBD2 (5 bases each). CDR1 GTSNPN and CDR2 SVGIG come from the germline V gene (reference sequence). The CDR3 runs 18 residues. The germline V and J ends were trimmed by 1 base and 4 bases, with 23 bases remaining between them. The CDR3: CAWSGMGDGTEPKNIQYF. DNA of the CDR3: TGTGCCTGGAGTGGGATGGGGGACGGTACGGAGCCAAAAAACATTCAGTACTTC. Looking up the rest from reference TRBV30 and TRBJ2-4 gives the full variable domain: SQTIHQWPATLVQPVGSPLSLECTVEGTSNPNLYWYRQAAGRGLQLLFYSVGIGQISSEVPQNLSASRPQDRQFILSSKKLLLSDSGFYLCAWSGMGDGTEPKNIQYFGAGTRLSVL.

This clonotype was seen repeatedly, ten times or more. The gene calls are TRBV7-9 and TRBJ2-1; 7 bases agree with TRBD2. CDR1 is SEHNR, CDR2 FQNEAQ, per germline (reference sequence). This CDR3 has 17 residues. V lost 6 bases, J lost 0 bases, and 11 bases stayed unmatched. In DNA, the CDR3 is TGTGCCAGCAGTCCACGGGGACTAACTCCCTCCTACAATGAGCAGTTCTTC. Protein sequence: CASSPRGLTPSYNEQFF.

This clonotype came up many times. The chain couples TRBV11-2 to TRBJ2-7, with 10 bases aligning to TRBD2. The CDR3 is 15 residues long. V was clipped by 5 bases and J by 4 bases; unmatched bases: 8. Per the germline V gene, CDR1 is SGHAT and CDR2 is FQNNGV. This CDR3 is CASSITSGTEYEQYF. The CDR3 region has the DNA TGTGCCAGCAGCATCACTAGCGGGACGGAATACGAGCAGTACTTC.

The chain has TRBV24-1 and TRBJ2-3; the match to TRBD1 covers 9 bases. V was clipped by 3 bases and J by 1 base; unmatched bases: 1. The CDR3 runs 15 residues. In germline, CDR1 is KGHDR, CDR2 SFDVKD. The CDR3, as DNA: TGTGCCACCAGTGATGGGGACAGGGGCACAGATACGCAGTATTTT. Translating gives CATSDGDRGTDTQYF.

This clonotype has ten or more counts. J is TRBJ2-2 and V is TRBV7-3; TRBD2 matches at 9 bases. The CDR3 contains 15 residues. The V gene's germline CDR1 is SGHTA and CDR2 FQGTGA. After removal of 4 bases from V and 5 bases from J, the junction contained 5 bases not matched to a gene. This chain's CDR3 is CASSYSGRGTGELFF. The DNA of the CDR3 is TGTGCCAGCAGCTATAGCGGGAGAGGGACCGGGGAGCTGTTTTTT. Complete variable domain (other parts from reference TRBV7-3 and TRBJ2-2): GAGVSQTPSNKVTEKGKYVELRCDPISGHTALYWYRQSLGQGPEFLIYFQGTGAADDSGLPNDRFFAVRPEGSVSTLKIQRTERGDSAVYLCASSYSGRGTGELFFGEGSRLTVL.